The 17 T cell receptor beta chains below come from one sample, sequenced in a study of response to subunit inactivated influenza vaccine (dated by TCRdb to the late 2010s). Libraries were prepared through RT-PCR. The run used an Illumina HiSeq 2500. TCRdb trimmed the raw reads at Q25, called clones with MiXCR and kept productive beta chains. Here each entry gathers all rows of one CDR3 protein and keeps the most common genes and DNA. Across this sample there are around 200,000 distinct CDR3 sequences, with about 12% seen only once. The ten largest clonotypes hold less than 30% of the sample. Separately, the same data were catalogued under a study of T cells expressing NK-cell markers. The second study reports: TCR beta cDNA libraries were prepared using 5'RACE template switching, which introduced a universal primer site and unique molecular identifiers.

Sample: CD8+ T cells sorted from PBMCs, taken 11 to 12 days after vaccination. The receptors were sampled from a man aged 45-65 years who received an inactivated influenza vaccine. Donor details come from another sample of the same person, matched by shared clones.

The J gene is TRBJ2-7, the V gene TRBV28, with D hard to call. The CDR3 contains 12 residues. V was shortened by 3 bases and J by 1 base, with 4 bases between the two germline ends. From germline, CDR1 is MDHEN and CDR2 SYDVKM. Here the CDR3 DNA reads TGTGCCAGCAGTTTTACATCCTACGAGCAGTACTTC. Translated: CASSFTSYEQYF.

This clonotype was seen at least ten times. The chain employs TRBV12-3 or TRBV12-4 and TRBJ1-1, with no clear D. Trimming pared 2 bases from V and 7 bases from J, leaving 11 bases between. CDR3 length: 13 amino acids. DNA of the CDR3: TGTGCCAGCAGTTTATCCCTCGCTGGTGAAGCTTTCTTT. Protein: CASSLSLAGEAFF.

This clonotype was observed at least ten times. J is TRBJ2-2 and V is TRBV29-1, with TRBD2 as a possible D gene (5 bases). The CDR3 is 15 amino acids. Germline lookup yields CDR1 SQVTM and CDR2 ANQGSEA. Trimming shortened V by 5 bases and J by 1 base, and 14 bases separated the two germline ends. The CDR3 DNA reads as TGCAGCGTTCGTCTTTATCGGGGGAACACCGGGGAGCTGTTTTTT. Amino acid sequence: CSVRLYRGNTGELFF.

A few counts support this clonotype. The rearrangement joins TRBV10-3 to TRBJ2-2, with D possibly matching TRBD2 (6 bases). This CDR3 is built from 16 residues. V was shortened by 4 bases and J by 4 bases, with 16 bases between the two germline ends. Germline CDR1 ENHRY, CDR2 SYGVKD. CDR3 protein: CAISGSSNGGTGELFF. The CDR3 DNA is TGTGCCATCAGTGGATCTAGCAACGGGGGCACCGGGGAGCTGTTTTTT.

The chain is built from TRBV11-2 and TRBJ2-1; tentative D call: TRBD2 (5 bases). Looked up from germline, CDR1 is SGHAT and CDR2 is FQNNGV. The CDR3 is 15 residues long. Trimming stripped 0 bases from V and 4 bases from J, with 10 bases between. The CDR3 coding sequence is TGTGCCAGCAGCTTAGAGGGAGTGGGGTACAATGAGCAGTTCTTC. It specifies CASSLEGVGYNEQFF.

The chain uses TRBV28 and TRBJ2-7; no definite D call. The length of the CDR3 is 13 residues. Germline CDR1 is MDHEN and CDR2 is SYDVKM. Trimming cost V 3 bases and J 6 bases, with 12 bases left between them. This CDR3 reads CASSLFRDVEQYF. In DNA form, the CDR3 reads TGTGCCAGCAGTTTGTTTAGGGATGTCGAGCAGTACTTC. Full variable domain (outside the CDR3, taken from reference TRBV28 and TRBJ2-7): DVKVTQSSRYLVKRTGEKVFLECVQDMDHENMFWYRQDPGLGLRLIYFSYDVKMKEKGDIPEGYSVSREKKERFSLILESASTNQTSMYLCASSLFRDVEQYFGPGTRLTVT.

This clonotype has ten or more counts. V and J are TRBV5-1 and TRBJ2-3; a possible D gene is TRBD2 (5 bases). Germline V lookup: CDR1 SGHRS, CDR2 YFSETQ. The CDR3 covers 15 residues. The germline V and J ends were trimmed by 2 bases and 1 base, with 11 bases remaining between them. The CDR3 DNA reads TGCGCCAGCAGCTTTCTGGGGAGACGCACAGATACGCAGTATTTT. Translation gives CASSFLGRRTDTQYF. The variable domain in full, with the rest retrieved from reference TRBV5-1 and TRBJ2-3, is KAGVTQTPRYLIKTRGQQVTLSCSPISGHRSVSWYQQTPGQGLQFLFEYFSETQRNKGNFPGRFSGRQFSNSRSEMNVSTLELGDSALYLCASSFLGRRTDTQYFGPGTRLTVL.

This clonotype was seen many times. The V and J genes are TRBV5-1 and TRBJ2-7; 9 bases line up with TRBD1. CDR1 is SGHRS, CDR2 YFSETQ, per germline. With V trimmed by 2 bases and J by 3 bases, 3 bases remained unmatched. The CDR3 has 14 amino acids. The DNA for the CDR3 is TGCGCCAGCAGCTTTGAGACAGGGGGCTACGAGCAGTACTTC. Translated: CASSFETGGYEQYF. Supplemented by reference TRBV5-1 and TRBJ2-7, the full variable domain reads KAGVTQTPRYLIKTRGQQVTLSCSPISGHRSVSWYQQTPGQGLQFLFEYFSETQRNKGNFPGRFSGRQFSNSRSEMNVSTLELGDSALYLCASSFETGGYEQYFGPGTRLTVT.

In its sample, this clonotype was seen a few times. This chain joins TRBV5-4 and TRBJ2-3, with D possibly being TRBD2 (5 bases). The V gene lost 0 bases and the J gene lost 0 bases, with 8 bases spanning the gap. CDR1 SGHNT and CDR2 YYREEE come from the germline V gene (reference sequence). The length of the CDR3 is 15 residues. The CDR3 nucleotides are TGTGCCAGCAGCTTGGTCGGGAAGAGCACAGATACGCAGTATTTT. This translates into CASSLVGKSTDTQYF.

The chain carries TRBV12-3 or TRBV12-4 and TRBJ1-1; a weak D match, TRBD1 (5 bases). The length of the CDR3 is 14 residues. The ends were cut back, 1 base at V and 2 bases at J, with 8 bases in the middle. CDR3 amino acids: CASSLGGFNTEAFF. CDR3 bases: TGTGCCAGCAGTTTAGGGGGGTTTAACACTGAAGCTTTCTTT.

DNA for the CDR3: TGCGCCAGCAGCCTGAGCGGGGGGAACACCGGGGAGCTGTTTTTT. Protein sequence: CASSLSGGNTGELFF. The V gene is TRBV4-3, the J gene TRBJ2-2; 8 nucleotides agree with TRBD2. J was trimmed by 1 base and V by 4 bases; bases with no gene match: 2. The CDR3 extends over 15 amino acids. Germline V CDR1 and CDR2: LGHNA, YSLEER.

Only a few counts were recorded for this clonotype. The V gene is TRBV2, the J gene TRBJ2-7; tentatively, D is TRBD1 (5 bases). V was shortened by 7 bases and J by 7 bases, with 14 bases between the two germline ends. CDR3 length equals 12 residues. Germline CDR1 SNHLY, CDR2 FYNNEI. Here the CDR3 DNA reads TGTGCCAGCATCTTGGACACCCAGGAGCAGTACTTC. Translated, it gives CASILDTQEQYF.

This clonotype has at least ten counts. The V and J genes are TRBV25-1 and TRBJ2-5; no definite D call. Germline V CDR1 and CDR2: MGHDK, SYGVNS. The V end lost 5 bases, the J end lost 6 bases, and 4 bases lay between the germline ends. This CDR3 spans 10 amino acids. CDR3 bases: TGTGCCAGCAGTTTCAAGACCCAGTACTTC. Protein: CASSFKTQYF. Full variable domain (outside the CDR3, taken from reference TRBV25-1 and TRBJ2-5): EADIYQTPRYLVIGTGKKITLECSQTMGHDKMYWYQQDPGMELHLIHYSYGVNSTEKGDLSSESTVSRIRTEHFPLTLESARPSHTSQYLCASSFKTQYFGPGTRLLVL.

This clonotype was recorded a few times. The V gene is TRBV6-5, the J gene TRBJ2-7; 9 nucleotides agree with TRBD2. V trimming: 2 bases; J trimming: 5 bases; junction bases outside the gene matches: 13. In germline, CDR1 is MNHEY, CDR2 SVGAGI. The length of the CDR3 is 17 residues. CDR3 sequence (DNA): TGTGCCAGCAGTTACAGCCTGGCGGGAGGGAGTCTTCACGAGCAGTACTTC. This gives the protein CASSYSLAGGSLHEQYF.

This clonotype was found many times. The rearrangement joins TRBV12-3 or TRBV12-4 to TRBJ2-7, with TRBD1 matching 11 bases. CDR3 length equals 15 residues. The J segment lost 2 bases and the V segment lost 5 bases, leaving 5 bases of the junction unmatched. The CDR3 is CASSLGTGGAYEQYF. Here the CDR3 DNA reads TGTGCCAGCAGTCTTGGGACAGGGGGGGCCTACGAGCAGTACTTC.

In this sample, this clonotype turned up a few times. The J gene is TRBJ2-2, the V gene TRBV29-1; D uncertain. This CDR3 comprises 11 residues. The germline V and J ends were trimmed by 5 bases and 8 bases, with 9 bases remaining between them. CDR1 and CDR2 from the germline V gene are SQVTM and ANQGSEA. The CDR3, as DNA: TGCAGCGTTCGCGCGAAGGGGGAGCTGTTTTTT. Residues: CSVRAKGELFF.

This clonotype occurred a few times. The rearrangement uses TRBV12-3 or TRBV12-4 and TRBJ2-7; unclear D gene. Trimming cost V 3 bases and J 13 bases, with 16 bases left between them. The CDR3 is 12 amino acids. CDR3 region: CASSFFRDTLYF. The CDR3 coding sequence is TGTGCCAGCAGTTTTTTTAGGGATACCCTATACTTC.